Described below is a single T cell receptor (beta chain) sequence and its context. Its antigen is as yet unknown. This sample was included in a study of T-cell memory formation after mild COVID-19. The V gene lost 4 bases and the J gene lost 0 bases, with 10 bases spanning the gap. The CDR3 sequence is 13 residues long. Germline V gives CDR1 DFQATT, CDR2 SNEGSKA (reference sequence). TCRdb recomputed calls from the 5' RACE reads with MiXCR, one row per CDR3 protein. The sample records about 560,000 distinct CDR3 sequences, about 20% being singletons. Notes on the study in general: Day 15 to 85 contracting clones showed balanced CD4/CD8; day 15 to 37 expanders favored CD4+.

The receptor was isolated from an adult woman who had mild COVID-19 (a few samples of this study predate the infection). Cell type and time point are not known. The V gene is TRBV20-1, the J gene TRBJ2-7; D remains ambiguous. The sequenced sample consisted of PBMCs or a T cell subset sorted from them (not recorded which). CDR3 in DNA: TGCAGTGCTACCTACTCCTACTCCTACGAGCAGTACTTC. It codes for CSATYSYSYEQYF.